Shown below are 2 T cell receptor beta chains from a single sample sequenced in a study of blood T cell repertoires in COVID-19. The repertoire was sequenced with immunoSEQ multiplex PCR; TCRdb's copy has only in-frame clones and lacks some. The data show a few hundred thousand clones, approximately 83% seen once. The sample taken for sequencing was PBMCs or T cells enriched from blood (not recorded which). These TCRs come from a woman aged 25 to 45 who had recovered from COVID-19.

V is TRBV2 and J is TRBJ2-7; the D is unclear. CDR1 and CDR2 (germline): SNHLY, FYNNEI. The CDR3 has 13 amino acids. V was shortened by 6 bases and J by 6 bases, with 15 bases between the two germline ends. In nucleotides, the CDR3 is TGTGCCAGCAGGGCCACATTTAGGAGCGAGCAGTACTTC. It translates to CASRATFRSEQYF.

The chain recombines TRBV7-2 with TRBJ1-2; D remains ambiguous. The CDR3 covers 13 residues. V lost 5 bases and J lost 2, with 9 bases in between. Germline V gives CDR1 SGHTA, CDR2 FQGNSA. CDR3 in DNA: TGTGCCAGCAGCCCAGACAAAAACTATGGCTACACCTTC. Translated, it gives CASSPDKNYGYTF.